The T cell receptor beta chain described here comes from a study of CD8+ T cells in alopecia areata. In the study overall: Among treated patients, oral tofacitinib was administered at 5 to 10 mg twice daily.

This clone has only one observation. Following extraction, RNA underwent reverse transcription to cDNA, which served as the sequencing template. The repertoire was sequenced with immunoSEQ multiplex PCR; TCRdb's copy has only in-frame clones and lacks some. The repertoire includes about 210,000 clones, less than 50% of them detected once, and 2% to 3% sits in the top ten. The CDR3 is 13 residues long. With 3 bases clipped from V and 3 bases from J, the junction kept 0 bases outside the gene matches. The germline gives CDR1 MDHEN, CDR2 SYDVKM. Treatment defined: oral pan-JAK inhibitor, 5-10 mg twice daily.

The chain links TRBV28 to TRBJ1-1, with 8 positions matching TRBD1. This specimen was CD4+ T cells sorted from blood, taken at approximately week 37, from a patient treated with tofacitinib. This TCR derives from a human donor with alopecia areata. In nucleotides, the CDR3 is TGTGCCAGCAGTTTGGGACAGGACACTGAAGCTTTCTTT. Amino acids: CASSLGQDTEAFF.